This paragraph reports one T cell receptor (beta chain). This clone's antigen is unknown. No quality values exist for individual bases; no much larger clone is one base distant. The data derive from a study of cytomegalovirus exposure and HLA in healthy donors (dated by TCRdb to about 2017). Describing the broader study: An earlier analysis of some 600 of the donors reported approximately 260 Gb of sequence data and 90 million to 120 million unique TCR beta sequences obtained from about 179 million T cells. The study was designed to test whether signatures of past pathogen exposure could be identified by cataloging public T cell receptors. To decide whether each TCR beta V gene segment behaved as functional or pseudogenic, an earlier analysis of approximately 590 of the donors relied on high-throughput TCR beta sequencing. In a later analysis, previously published TCR beta repertoires from 550 to 750 donors were re-analyzed and high-resolution HLA genotyping was added so that TCR occurrence patterns could be studied. An early release covering 500 to 750 HLA-typed donors comprised 250 to 350 gigabases of sequencing data and around 80 million unique TCR sequences. A separate validation cohort of 100 to 150 different subjects was used in addition to the roughly 620-subject first cohort. Every discovery cohort repertoire had been produced on one sequencing platform. The T cell repertoires of some 700 subjects were profiled by immunosequencing and related to cytomegalovirus serostatus. Of the roughly 400 genotyped donors, around 81% fell in the genetic ancestry cluster associated with self-reported Caucasian donors. Roughly five DR-DQ haplotypes were handled as single units for association and clustering because linkage in the cohort was strong. The study combined high-throughput TCR immunosequencing, statistical association of individual TCRs with disease status, and machine learning to predict cytomegalovirus infection status. Donor age, sex, ethnicity and CMV serostatus were collected together with the repertoire data. Among some 410 genotyped donors of the cohort, an average of roughly 240,000 unique TCR beta nucleotide sequences were sequenced per donor, roughly 20% of them non-productive. Class I and class II HLA loci were covered by the typing at four-digit resolution. Rather than drawing on any new phenotypic data, the later analysis identified candidate immune exposures from TCR beta sequences and the way those sequences occurred across donors. The number of typed donors differed by locus: roughly 620-640 for A, B, C, DRB1 and DQB1; some 500 for DQA1; over 600 for DPA1; and roughly 470 for DPB1. Genome-wide SNP genotypes for about three fifths of the roughly 670 donors were used in a later genetic analysis, which treated that subset as a discovery cohort. The investigation overall reported the following: In an earlier analysis of more than 500 of the donors, most TCR beta V segments appeared in productive rearrangements about 87% or about 30% of the time, broadly matching IMGT annotations. At a false discovery rate of 0.05, a later analysis linked 16,000 or so TCR beta sequences to specific HLA alleles. A further reported finding was that TCR beta sequences accurately predicted the HLA-A and HLA-B alleles for most subjects in the first cohort. Roughly uniform sequencing depth across donors was assumed in presence/absence analyses, although this assumption may not hold. Across donors, most TCR sequences were observed very rarely, whereas some public TCRs were present in many individuals. The study listed 150 to 200 TCR beta chains as associated with cytomegalovirus. An association between a missense DCLRE1C variant and V-gene and J-gene trimming of TCR beta chains was found in a later genetic analysis and replicated in an independent cohort. In a later analysis, HLA-associated TCR beta chains showed more clonal expansion and lower generation probabilities than non-associated chains that were equally common. It was suggested by the authors that the approach could potentially be generalized to other disease states and immunological phenotypes. In vitro tests confirmed that a few of the cytomegalovirus-associated TCR beta chains recognize cytomegalovirus antigens. According to a later genetic analysis, donors in an Asian-associated ancestry cluster had fewer N-insertions in productive TCRs than the approximately 670-donor mean. A later analysis found that TCR association rates varied across HLA loci, with DRB1 alleles showing the most associated TCRs and HLA-C alleles the fewest. The classifier was reported to diagnose cytomegalovirus status with high specificity and sensitivity in both the original and validation cohorts. According to a later analysis, most CMV-associated TCR beta chains appeared to be HLA-restricted, and the HLA associations seemed to be driven largely by CMV exposure. A cluster of highly shared sequence variants was judged likely to represent a technical artifact of the sequencing pipeline. Assigning TCR associations to individual alleles was difficult when HLA alleles, especially DR and DQ, strongly co-occurred. This cohort had only TCR beta chains sequenced, and the lack of alpha or paired-chain data limited which features could be detected. Because counts were too low, about 15 rarely observed V segments, including chromosome 9 orphons, were left out of the earlier analysis of a few hundred of the donors. Some IMGT-functional V segments, including TRBV6-2 and TRBV6-3, could not be distinguished by the 87-base-pair reads and were therefore excluded. Because HLA typing was unavailable for some donors at each locus, only the typed subset was used in association tests. CMV serostatus was the only immune exposure information available for the cohort. Linkage disequilibrium might explain the correlated functional status among segregating V segments, but an unknown experimental factor could not be excluded. In a later analysis, several top co-occurrence clusters were reported to appear linked to parvovirus B19, influenza, CMV and Epstein-Barr virus.

The cohort was made up of 650 to 700 healthy bone marrow donors. At the time of sampling, every cohort member was nominally healthy, though immune exposures that went unrecorded were likely present. The donor was CMV seronegative and was included in the group of a few hundred seronegative cohort members. A peripheral blood sample was collected from each donor, and TCR beta sequencing was performed on peripheral blood mononuclear cells. Genomic DNA extraction from the blood cell samples was performed with the Qiagen DNeasy Blood Extraction Kit. Preparation of the library involved the immunoSEQ multiplex PCR assay. For the multiplex PCR, a mixture combining 60 forward primers for TCR Vbeta segments and 13 reverse primers for TCR Jbeta segments was used. The CDR3 region of rearranged TCR beta genes was amplified from genomic DNA by a multiplex PCR assay. Amplified TCR beta libraries were sequenced as 87-base-pair reads on the Illumina HiSeq System. The original pipeline was this. Across the roughly 640 repertoires, a later analysis counted roughly 77 million unique TCR beta chains, 9.5 million to 12 million of which were shared by at least two donors. Raw reads were error-corrected and collapsed into unique sequences by a nearest-neighbor algorithm in which closely related sequences were merged to remove PCR and sequencing errors. To assign V, D and J gene segments, CDR3 sequences were aligned to IMGT reference sequences. For a sequence to be retained, a match of at least six nucleotides to both a V gene segment and a J gene segment was required. A rearrangement was called productive if the CDR3 had no stop codons and remained in frame with V and J, and every other rearrangement was called non-productive. Following IMGT convention, CDR3 was defined as the stretch from the second conserved V-encoded cysteine up to the conserved J-encoded phenylalanine. The earlier analysis of 500 to 650 of the donors excluded any sequence lacking an unambiguous match to a single V gene segment. An earlier analysis of just under 600 of the donors called V segments functional above 56.7% productive rearrangements and segregating when the between-donor standard deviation exceeded 5%. A statistical classification framework was developed to diagnose cytomegalovirus status using the catalog of TCR beta chain sequences. In a later analysis, TCR nucleotide sequences were compared against IMGT/GENE-DB human TR gene sequences so that V and J genes could be assigned. The TCRdist pipeline was used in a later analysis to assign CDR3 sequences and most-parsimonious VDJ recombination scenarios. In a later analysis, each TCR beta chain was defined by its CDR3 amino acid sequence together with its V-gene family, and reads lacking a unique V-gene family were excluded. In a later analysis, nearly 600 highly shared, low-generation-probability nucleotide sequences were removed to address suspected cross-contamination and a sequencing artifact. A later analysis calculated a clonal expansion index for each public chain from normalized within-repertoire ranks of inferred template counts. In a later analysis, generation probabilities were computed with a VDJ recombination model fitted to out-of-frame rearrangements, and the resulting probabilities were checked against IGoR. In a later analysis, hypergeometric tests were used to score TCR-TCR, TCR-HLA and TCR-CMV co-occurrence, with a repertoire-size bias correction applied to TCR pairs. In a later analysis, false discovery rates were estimated by permuting HLA or CMV assignments 20 times. In a later analysis, co-occurring TCRs were grouped using DBSCAN, with TCRdist sequence similarity added in when clustering inside HLA-allele-positive subsets. Co-occurrence clustering excluded repertoires with fewer than 30,000 or more than 120,000 public chains, plus five with anomalous nucleotide sharing. Imported from immuneACCESS, the table was reduced by TCRdb to in-frame sequences with V and J called. These copies leave out some clones; in studies compared against another copy, an unresolved V gene accounts for under half, and the cause of the remainder is not known. V, J and clone size are taken as reported in that table, and D and trimming were inferred from the DNA itself. The sample table records over 130,000 clones; more than 70% of these occur just once. Of the sample, 2.4% is held by the ten largest clones.

The CDR3 has 18 amino acids, counting the end cysteine and phenylalanine. Just the 54-base CDR3 DNA is kept, in frame starting at base 1. As encoded in the germline V gene (reference sequence), CDR1 is LNHDA while CDR2 is SQIVND. The junction carries 25 bases between V and J, which are trimmed by 7 bases and 1 base respectively. The sequenced sample was PBMCs. The receptor was derived from a man in his fifties or sixties in good health and CMV-seronegative. The rearranged chain carries TRBV19 and TRBJ1-1; the D gene is perhaps TRBD1, from 6 matching bases. The CDR3 corresponds to CASTPTTLTGSSNTEAFF. The DNA sequence is TGTGCCAGTACCCCAACGACCCTCACAGGGTCTTCGAACACTGAAGCTTTCTTT.